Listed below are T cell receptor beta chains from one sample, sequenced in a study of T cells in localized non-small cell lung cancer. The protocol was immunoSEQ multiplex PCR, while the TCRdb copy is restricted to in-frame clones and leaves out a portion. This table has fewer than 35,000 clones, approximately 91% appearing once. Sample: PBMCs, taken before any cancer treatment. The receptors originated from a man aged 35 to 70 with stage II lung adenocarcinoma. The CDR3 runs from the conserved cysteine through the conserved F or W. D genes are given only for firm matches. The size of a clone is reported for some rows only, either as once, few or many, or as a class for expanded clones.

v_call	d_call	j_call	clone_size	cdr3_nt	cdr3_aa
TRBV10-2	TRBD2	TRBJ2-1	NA	TGCGCCAGCAGATTGGGACTAGCGGGAGATGAGCAGTTCTTC	CASRLGLAGDEQFF
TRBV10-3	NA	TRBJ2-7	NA	TGTGCCACGGGACTGGCAACCTACGAGCAGTACTTC	CATGLATYEQYF
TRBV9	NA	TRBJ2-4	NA	TGTGCCAGCAGCGTAGACGGTGGGGACGGAACCAAAAACATTCAGTACTTC	CASSVDGGDGTKNIQYF
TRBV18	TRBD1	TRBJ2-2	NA	TGTGCCAGCTCACCCTCCCTGGACAGGTCCAACACCGGGGAGCTGTTTTTT	CASSPSLDRSNTGELFF
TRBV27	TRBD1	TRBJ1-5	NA	TGTGCCAGCAGTTTGGATACAGGGGGCCGTCAGCCCCAGCATTTT	CASSLDTGGRQPQHF
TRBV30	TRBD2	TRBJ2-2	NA	TGTGCCTGGAGTGGGCCCCGGGGAGCGGGATACACCGGGGAGCTGTTTTTT	CAWSGPRGAGYTGELFF
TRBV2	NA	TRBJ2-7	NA	TGTGCCAGCACCAAGCCCGGGACAATCGTACCCTACGAGCAGTACTTC	CASTKPGTIVPYEQYF
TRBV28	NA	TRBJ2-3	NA	TGTGCCAGCAGTTCGATCACAGATACGCAGTATTTT	CASSSITDTQYF
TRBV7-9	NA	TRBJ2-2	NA	TGTGCCAGCAGCTTAATAGGGGCGGATATGTCCCGGGAGCTGTTTTTT	CASSLIGADMSRELFF
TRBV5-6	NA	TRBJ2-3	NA	TGTGCCAGCAGCTTGTCAGCGACAGATACGCAGTATTTT	CASSLSATDTQYF
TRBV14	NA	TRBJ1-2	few	TGTGCCAGCAGCCCGGACAGCGCATATGGCTACACCTTC	CASSPDSAYGYTF
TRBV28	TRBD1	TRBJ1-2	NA	TGTGCCAGCAGTTTATTGTTGGGGACAGGGCCCTATGGCTACACCTTC	CASSLLLGTGPYGYTF
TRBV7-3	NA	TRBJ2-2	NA	TGTGCCAGCAGCCCAACCCTTGGGGACACCGGGGAGCTGTTTTTT	CASSPTLGDTGELFF
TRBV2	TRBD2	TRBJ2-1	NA	TGTGCCAGCAGGGCTAGCGGGAGGGCCGGCTACAATGAGCAGTTCTTC	CASRASGRAGYNEQFF
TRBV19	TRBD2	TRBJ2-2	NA	TGTGCCAGTAATGAGGCGGGAGTAGGTACCGGGGAGCTGTTTTTT	CASNEAGVGTGELFF
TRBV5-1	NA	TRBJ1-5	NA	TGCGCCAGCAGCTTGGGGAGCAATCAGCCCCAGCATTTT	CASSLGSNQPQHF
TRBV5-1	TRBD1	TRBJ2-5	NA	TGCGCCAGCAGCTTGTTGGGACAGGGGGTTGGGGAGACCCAGTACTTC	CASSLLGQGVGETQYF
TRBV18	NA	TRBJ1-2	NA	TGTGCCAGCTCACCACCCGAGGGGATTCCTAACTATGGCTACACCTTC	CASSPPEGIPNYGYTF
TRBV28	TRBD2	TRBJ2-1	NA	TGTGCCAGCAGTCTAGCGGGAGGGGAGCAGTTCTTC	CASSLAGGEQFF
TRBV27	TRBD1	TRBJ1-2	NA	TGTGCCAGCAGTTTCCGGACAGGCAGAAGCTATGGCTACACCTTC	CASSFRTGRSYGYTF
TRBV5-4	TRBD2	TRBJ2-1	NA	TGTGCCAGCAGTTCCCTAGCGGGAGAGGAAATCTTC	CASSSLAGEEIF
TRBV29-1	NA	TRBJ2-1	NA	TGCAGCGGGGGGTCCTACAATGAGCAGTTCTTC	CSGGSYNEQFF
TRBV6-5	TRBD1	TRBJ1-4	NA	TGTGCCAGCAGTCAACGGGACAGGGCAAAACTGTTTTTT	CASSQRDRAKLFF
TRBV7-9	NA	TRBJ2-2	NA	TGTGCCAGCAGCTTATTGCGGACTACCGTCACCGGGGAGCTGTTTTTT	CASSLLRTTVTGELFF
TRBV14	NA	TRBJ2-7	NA	TGTGCCAGCAGCCAATACGGTGTGGGGTTACAGTACTTC	CASSQYGVGLQYF
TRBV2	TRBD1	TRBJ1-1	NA	TGTGCCAGCAATCGCAGGGGGACCACTGAAGCTTTCTTT	CASNRRGTTEAFF
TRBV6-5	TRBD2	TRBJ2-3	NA	TGTGCCAGCAGCCCTGGACTAGCGCTAAATACGCAGTATTTT	CASSPGLALNTQYF
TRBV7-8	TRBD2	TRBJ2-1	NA	TGTGCCAGCAGCTTTCATCTCGGGACTACAAACAATGAGCAGTTCTTC	CASSFHLGTTNNEQFF
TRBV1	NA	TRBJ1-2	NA	TGCACCAGCAGCCAAGATGGAATAGGACCTCGGGGCTACACCTTC	CTSSQDGIGPRGYTF